This T cell receptor (beta chain) was sequenced for a study of CD8+ T cells in alopecia areata. At the level of the study: Treated patients were dosed with oral tofacitinib, taking 5 to 10 mg twice daily. Study-wide results and caveats: Possibly because of HLA-related factors, TCR sharing was less clear across patients than in mice.

Extracted from the samples, RNA was reverse transcribed into cDNA to serve as the sequencing template. Clones were sequenced by immunoSEQ multiplex PCR, and TCRdb holds only the in-frame ones, with some missing. The sample consists of 7,500 to 8,500 clones, 55% of them appearing once. As concerns this clone: Its antigen remains unidentified. Sequence at one end of the junction differs from germline and may be a read error.

The study team obtained lesional scalp punch biopsies and peripheral blood from alopecia areata patients. Per the germline V gene, CDR1 is SQVTM and CDR2 is ANQGSEA. The length of the CDR3 is 12 residues. The receptor comes from a human donor with alopecia areata. The sample here was skin, taken at week 0. V gene TRBV29-1 combines with J gene TRBJ2-2; D might be TRBD2 (7 bases). DNA for the CDR3: TGCAGCGGGTCGGGGGGCACCAGGGAGCTGTTTTTT. Its translation: CSGSGGTRELFF.